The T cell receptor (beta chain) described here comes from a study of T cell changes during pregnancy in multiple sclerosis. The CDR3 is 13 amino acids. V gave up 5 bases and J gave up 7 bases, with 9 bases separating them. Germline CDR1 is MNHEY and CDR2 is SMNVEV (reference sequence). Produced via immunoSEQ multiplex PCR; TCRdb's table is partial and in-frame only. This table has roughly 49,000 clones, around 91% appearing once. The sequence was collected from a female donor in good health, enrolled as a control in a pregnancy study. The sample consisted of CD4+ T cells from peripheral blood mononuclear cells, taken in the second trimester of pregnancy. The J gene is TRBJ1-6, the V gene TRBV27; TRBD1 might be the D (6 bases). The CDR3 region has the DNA TGTGCCAGCAGTCGGGGGGGCAATTCACCCCTCCACTTT. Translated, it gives CASSRGGNSPLHF.